This T cell receptor beta chain came from a study of blood T cell repertoires in COVID-19. At the level of the study: The origin of the acute and convalescent COVID-19 samples was the United States, Italy and Spain.

Assignment of participants to cohorts was predicated upon participant-reported clinical history. How the authors handled the data: Cell counts per sample came from amplifying reference gene primers. The data were produced by immunoSEQ multiplex PCR, yet TCRdb's version contains in-frame clones alone and is incomplete. V, J and clone size reflect that table, while D and trimming were determined from the DNA. The sample lists 250,000 to 350,000 clones, roughly nine tenths occurring once. CDR1 and CDR2 from the germline V gene are MNHEY and SVGAGI. The germline V and J ends were trimmed by 4 bases and 3 bases, with 11 bases remaining between them. CDR3 size: 14 residues.

The V and J genes are TRBV6-5 and TRBJ2-3, with D perhaps TRBD2 (5 bases). The clonotype originates from a woman aged 18-30 years who had recovered from COVID-19. The sample taken for sequencing was PBMCs or T cells enriched from blood (not recorded which). The CDR3 nucleotides read TGTGCCAGCAGTTTCAACGGGGTGACAGATACGCAGTATTTT. Translating it yields CASSFNGVTDTQYF.